Included here is one T cell receptor (beta chain) sequence, with context. The record originates from a study of control samples from healthy donors and cancer patients. This table comes from immunoSEQ multiplex PCR, and its TCRdb copy is limited to in-frame clones, with some not included. The sample carries more than 95,000 clones, roughly nine tenths recorded once. Germline loops: CDR1 LNHDA, CDR2 SQIVND (reference sequence). Germline trimming cut 3 bases from V and 7 bases from J; bases unmatched to any gene: 11. This CDR3 comprises 15 residues. This receptor was identified in a man younger than 30 in good health. The sequenced material came from blood. J is TRBJ2-7 and V is TRBV19, with 8 bases matching TRBD1. The CDR3 here is CASSIRGQDLGEQYF. The CDR3 DNA is TGTGCCAGTAGTATCAGGGGACAGGACTTAGGGGAGCAGTACTTC.